The clone carrying this T cell receptor beta chain was counted at least ten times. The antigen is not known. The data were obtained in a study of breast tumors, draining lymph nodes, adjacent tissues. Whole-study results and caveats: Data fit most tumor T cells coming from lymph node, expanding in tumor. Tumor TCR diversity was below lymph nodes but above nontumor tissue.

Breast cancer patients provided tissue from their axillary draining lymph nodes. V lost 0 bases to trimming and J lost 2 bases, with 7 bases between them. Germline V gene lookup returns CDR1 KGHSH and CDR2 LQKENI. The CDR3 runs 14 residues. TCRdb re-called the multiplex PCR reads with MiXCR, one entry per CDR3 protein. The table includes around 230,000 distinct CDR3 sequences, nearly 35% detected once. This sequence joins TRBV18 and TRBJ2-5; D uncertain. This clonotype was obtained from a female donor with breast cancer. Some clones in this sample may be carry-over from other donors' samples. Sequenced input: axillary lymph node tissue. The DNA for the CDR3 is TGTGCCAGCTCACCACCGATCAGTCAAGAGACCCAGTACTTC. This translates into CASSPPISQETQYF.